These T cell receptor beta chains were read from a single sample in a study of blood T cell repertoires in COVID-19. Assay used: immunoSEQ multiplex PCR; TCRdb lists only in-frame clones, some missing. The sample includes a few hundred thousand clones, roughly 85% of them seen just once. The material sequenced was PBMCs or T cells enriched from blood (not recorded which). The receptors come from a woman aged 45-65 years who had recovered from COVID-19. Each CDR3 is given with its conserved first and last residue. Each record gives: CDR3 protein, V gene, J gene, clone size. The listing skips clone size in some rows; elsewhere it reads once, few, many or a size class.

CDR3: CATSSGADIYGYTF
V: TRBV7-9
J: TRBJ1-2
size: NA

CDR3: CASSSQVGDRIYEQYF
V: TRBV6-5
J: TRBJ2-7
size: NA

CDR3: CSVVQSNTEAFF
V: TRBV29-1
J: TRBJ1-1
size: NA

CDR3: CASSELSGTGVETQYF
V: TRBV6-1
J: TRBJ2-5
size: NA

CDR3: CASSVALAGGPGEQYF
V: TRBV9
J: TRBJ2-7
size: NA

CDR3: CASQEGWDYNEQFF
V: TRBV19
J: TRBJ2-1
size: NA

CDR3: CASSYSHRGGEKLFF
V: TRBV6-5
J: TRBJ1-4
size: many

CDR3: CASSQWGQHNEQFF
V: TRBV14
J: TRBJ2-1
size: NA

CDR3: CASSTRQDNQPQHF
V: TRBV19
J: TRBJ1-5
size: NA

CDR3: CAGDRWRAFF
V: TRBV30
J: TRBJ1-1
size: NA

CDR3: CATSRDQQGLAGVQETQYF
V: TRBV15
J: TRBJ2-5
size: NA

CDR3: CASSLSPGIPYEQYF
V: TRBV27
J: TRBJ2-7
size: NA

CDR3: CASSWGSSGKTQYF
V: TRBV6-5
J: TRBJ2-3
size: NA

CDR3: CASRNAGTGFDGYTF
V: TRBV7-2
J: TRBJ1-2
size: few

CDR3: CAWSVGQEVYGYTF
V: TRBV30
J: TRBJ1-2
size: NA

CDR3: CASSWGDRSYGYTF
V: TRBV5-4
J: TRBJ1-2
size: NA

CDR3: CASSLTGTSGKGGELFF
V: TRBV5-6
J: TRBJ2-2
size: NA

CDR3: CASSIGGYNEQFF
V: TRBV19
J: TRBJ2-1
size: NA

CDR3: CASSPSGHNYEQYF
V: TRBV5-1
J: TRBJ2-7
size: NA

CDR3: CASRPGLGGSPLHF
V: TRBV2
J: TRBJ1-6
size: once

CDR3: CAWSSGLAGVGETQYF
V: TRBV30
J: TRBJ2-5
size: NA

CDR3: CASSRDRDTNQPQHF
V: TRBV7-8
J: TRBJ1-5
size: NA

CDR3: CASRVFGTGQTQYEQYF
V: TRBV27
J: TRBJ2-7
size: NA

CDR3: CASSSGGASSYEQYF
V: TRBV6-2/TRBV6-3
J: TRBJ2-7
size: NA

CDR3: CASSPTSGQVNTEAFF
V: TRBV7-6
J: TRBJ1-1
size: NA

CDR3: CASSVDAGLDTEAFF
V: TRBV9
J: TRBJ1-1
size: NA

CDR3: CASSGDYLSYNEQFF
V: TRBV7-9
J: TRBJ2-1
size: once

CDR3: CASSLSGLVTDTQYF
V: TRBV7-6
J: TRBJ2-3
size: NA

CDR3: CASSSSAGGEQYF
V: TRBV4-3
J: TRBJ2-7
size: NA

CDR3: CASSPYSGGALYEQYF
V: TRBV28
J: TRBJ2-7
size: NA

CDR3: CASSVTYTGNSPLHF
V: TRBV5-4
J: TRBJ1-6
size: NA

CDR3: CASRRQGNSPLHF
V: TRBV6-5
J: TRBJ1-6
size: once

CDR3: CASSLELAGDEQFF
V: TRBV7-9
J: TRBJ2-1
size: NA

CDR3: CASSLGGFDGYEQYF
V: TRBV28
J: TRBJ2-7
size: NA

CDR3: CASSLRTVETQYF
V: TRBV7-2
J: TRBJ2-5
size: NA

CDR3: CASSSDPGLAGTDEQFF
V: TRBV7-9
J: TRBJ2-1
size: NA

CDR3: CASSPLTRNNEQFF
V: TRBV18
J: TRBJ2-1
size: NA

CDR3: CASSLEDGRDEQFF
V: TRBV11-3
J: TRBJ2-1
size: NA

CDR3: CASSLALPLVNSYEQYF
V: TRBV7-2
J: TRBJ2-7
size: NA

CDR3: CASSQDLRDRVPGELFF
V: TRBV4-1
J: TRBJ2-2
size: NA

CDR3: CASSDGTVARKLFF
V: TRBV27
J: TRBJ1-4
size: NA

CDR3: CASSPGHLYNEQFF
V: TRBV18
J: TRBJ2-1
size: NA

CDR3: CASSLQGYEQYF
V: TRBV7-9
J: TRBJ2-7
size: NA

CDR3: CASSLAGIQETQYF
V: TRBV7-2
J: TRBJ2-5
size: NA

CDR3: CASSQGRSLREKLFF
V: TRBV4-1
J: TRBJ1-4
size: NA

CDR3: CASSLGGFQETQYF
V: TRBV6-2/TRBV6-3
J: TRBJ2-5
size: once

CDR3: CASTIGQSSYNEQFF
V: TRBV19
J: TRBJ2-1
size: NA